In its sample, the clone carrying this T cell receptor beta chain was seen once. Germline lookup yields CDR1 SNHLY and CDR2 FYNNEI. The J segment lost 4 bases and the V segment lost 7 bases, leaving 11 bases of the junction unmatched. CDR3 length: 16 amino acids. This record belongs to a study of cytomegalovirus exposure and HLA in healthy donors. Primers: 60 Vbeta forward and 13 Jbeta reverse. Using immunoSEQ multiplex PCR, the repertoire was profiled, and TCRdb retains in-frame clones only, with some absent. The sample records 50,000 to 60,000 clones, approximately 80% being singletons. The source is a female donor in good health and CMV-seronegative. The V gene is TRBV2, the J gene TRBJ1-4; 8 positions agree with TRBD1. Sequenced: PBMCs. CDR3 DNA sequence: TGTGCCAGCATGGCTCAGGGGGCCCTTCATAATGAAAAACTGTTTTTT. It is translated as CASMAQGALHNEKLFF.